Following are 11 T cell receptor beta chains from one sample sequenced in a study of cytomegalovirus exposure and HLA in healthy donors. PCR was performed using 60 Vbeta and 13 Jbeta primers. The protocol was immunoSEQ multiplex PCR, while the TCRdb copy is restricted to in-frame clones and leaves out a portion. The table records 100,000 or so clones, approximately 80% of them present only once. The sample was PBMCs. The source of these receptors is a middle-aged woman in good health and CMV-seropositive.

This clone was seen a few times. The J gene is TRBJ2-5, the V gene TRBV7-9, with 11 nucleotides matching TRBD2. Germline-derived CDR1 and CDR2 are SEHNR and FQNEAQ (reference sequence). CDR3 length equals 15 residues. V was clipped by 5 bases and J by 3 bases; unmatched bases: 5. In nucleotides, the CDR3 is TGTGCCAGCAGCGTAGGGACTAGCGGTAAAGAGACCCAGTACTTC. Amino acids: CASSVGTSGKETQYF.

The genes are TRBV27 and TRBJ1-1, with 9 bases fitting TRBD1. There are 14 residues in the CDR3. After removal of 7 bases from V and 2 bases from J, the junction contained 5 bases not matched to a gene. The germline V gene encodes CDR1 MNHEY and CDR2 SMNVEV (reference sequence). The CDR3: CASKHTGGNTEAFF. CDR3 sequence (DNA): TGTGCCAGCAAACATACAGGGGGCAACACTGAAGCTTTCTTT.

This clone has a handful of counts. The chain carries TRBV29-1 and TRBJ1-4; no reliable D call. The germline CDR1 and CDR2 sequences are SQVTM and ANQGSEA. The CDR3 loop spans 12 amino acids. The V end lost 7 bases, the J end lost 5 bases, and 11 bases lay between the germline ends. CDR3 loop: CSALLENEKLFF. In nucleotides, the CDR3 is TGCAGCGCTTTACTAGAAAATGAAAAACTGTTTTTT.

A few counts support this clone. The J gene is TRBJ1-1, the V gene TRBV11-2; D unclear. CDR1 and CDR2 (germline): SGHAT, FQNNGV. V lost 2 bases to trimming and J lost 1 base, with 5 bases between them. The CDR3 loop spans 13 amino acids. CDR3 nucleotides: TGTGCCAGCAGCTTAAAGCGGAACACTGAAGCTTTCTTT. As protein: CASSLKRNTEAFF.

This CDR3 is CASRPTGITEAFF. CDR3 DNA: TGTGCCAGCAGACCGACAGGGATCACTGAAGCTTTCTTT. The V and J genes are TRBV6-1 and TRBJ1-1; 7 bases fit TRBD1. V shed 6 bases and J 4 bases; nucleotides not matched to a gene: 5. This CDR3 is 13 amino acids long. In germline, CDR1 is MNHNS, CDR2 SASEGT.

The chain combines TRBV2 with TRBJ2-3; D remains ambiguous. The CDR3 is made up of 15 amino acids. The germline CDR1 and CDR2 sequences are SNHLY and FYNNEI. Trimming removed 7 bases at V and 0 bases at J, with 14 bases between. The CDR3 sequence: CASIQDTPSTDTQYF. CDR3 DNA: TGTGCCAGCATCCAAGACACTCCTAGCACAGATACGCAGTATTTT.

This clone was counted between two and nine times. The gene calls are TRBV29-1 and TRBJ1-2, with a weak D call TRBD1 (6 bases). Germline V gene sequence: CDR1 SQVTM, CDR2 ANQGSEA. V gave up 7 bases and J gave up 3 bases, with 12 bases separating them. There are 12 residues in the CDR3. CDR3 protein: CSAGESDYGYTF. CDR3 in DNA: TGCAGCGCAGGGGAATCAGACTATGGCTACACCTTC.

This chain connects TRBV19 to TRBJ1-6; a weak D match, TRBD1 (5 bases). Germline V gives CDR1 LNHDA, CDR2 SQIVND (reference sequence). This CDR3 contains 16 residues. Trimming left V 2 bases short and J 4 bases short, with 12 bases between. CDR3 nucleotide sequence: TGTGCCAGTAGTATATATCCAGGGTATTATAATTCACCCCTCCACTTT. This translates into CASSIYPGYYNSPLHF.

The chain has TRBV7-9 and TRBJ2-7; 8 nucleotides match TRBD1. Germline V CDR1 and CDR2: SEHNR, FQNEAQ (reference sequence). V gave up 5 bases and J gave up 0 bases; unmatched junction bases: 12. The CDR3 extends over 17 amino acids. The CDR3 loop reads CASSPLWTGLNSYEQYF. CDR3 nucleotide sequence: TGTGCCAGCAGCCCTCTTTGGACAGGGTTGAACTCCTACGAGCAGTACTTC.

V usage is TRBV9 and J usage is TRBJ2-6, with D unresolved. The CDR3 is made up of 15 amino acids. The V and J ends lost 1 base and 6 bases respectively, with 11 bases between them. Germline V CDR1 and CDR2: SGDLS, YYNGEE. CDR3 sequence: CASSVSPYKANVLTF. CDR3 in DNA: TGTGCCAGCAGCGTATCACCCTATAAGGCCAACGTCCTGACTTTC.

This chain connects TRBV5-4 to TRBJ2-3; 9 bases are shared with TRBD2. Germline CDR1 is SGHNT and CDR2 is YYREEE (reference sequence). V trimming: 0 bases; J trimming: 5 bases; junction bases outside the gene matches: 7. The CDR3 has 16 amino acids. In DNA form, the CDR3 reads TGTGCCAGCAGCTTGGTGCGGGGGGGCCATCAAGATACGCAGTATTTT. Protein product: CASSLVRGGHQDTQYF.